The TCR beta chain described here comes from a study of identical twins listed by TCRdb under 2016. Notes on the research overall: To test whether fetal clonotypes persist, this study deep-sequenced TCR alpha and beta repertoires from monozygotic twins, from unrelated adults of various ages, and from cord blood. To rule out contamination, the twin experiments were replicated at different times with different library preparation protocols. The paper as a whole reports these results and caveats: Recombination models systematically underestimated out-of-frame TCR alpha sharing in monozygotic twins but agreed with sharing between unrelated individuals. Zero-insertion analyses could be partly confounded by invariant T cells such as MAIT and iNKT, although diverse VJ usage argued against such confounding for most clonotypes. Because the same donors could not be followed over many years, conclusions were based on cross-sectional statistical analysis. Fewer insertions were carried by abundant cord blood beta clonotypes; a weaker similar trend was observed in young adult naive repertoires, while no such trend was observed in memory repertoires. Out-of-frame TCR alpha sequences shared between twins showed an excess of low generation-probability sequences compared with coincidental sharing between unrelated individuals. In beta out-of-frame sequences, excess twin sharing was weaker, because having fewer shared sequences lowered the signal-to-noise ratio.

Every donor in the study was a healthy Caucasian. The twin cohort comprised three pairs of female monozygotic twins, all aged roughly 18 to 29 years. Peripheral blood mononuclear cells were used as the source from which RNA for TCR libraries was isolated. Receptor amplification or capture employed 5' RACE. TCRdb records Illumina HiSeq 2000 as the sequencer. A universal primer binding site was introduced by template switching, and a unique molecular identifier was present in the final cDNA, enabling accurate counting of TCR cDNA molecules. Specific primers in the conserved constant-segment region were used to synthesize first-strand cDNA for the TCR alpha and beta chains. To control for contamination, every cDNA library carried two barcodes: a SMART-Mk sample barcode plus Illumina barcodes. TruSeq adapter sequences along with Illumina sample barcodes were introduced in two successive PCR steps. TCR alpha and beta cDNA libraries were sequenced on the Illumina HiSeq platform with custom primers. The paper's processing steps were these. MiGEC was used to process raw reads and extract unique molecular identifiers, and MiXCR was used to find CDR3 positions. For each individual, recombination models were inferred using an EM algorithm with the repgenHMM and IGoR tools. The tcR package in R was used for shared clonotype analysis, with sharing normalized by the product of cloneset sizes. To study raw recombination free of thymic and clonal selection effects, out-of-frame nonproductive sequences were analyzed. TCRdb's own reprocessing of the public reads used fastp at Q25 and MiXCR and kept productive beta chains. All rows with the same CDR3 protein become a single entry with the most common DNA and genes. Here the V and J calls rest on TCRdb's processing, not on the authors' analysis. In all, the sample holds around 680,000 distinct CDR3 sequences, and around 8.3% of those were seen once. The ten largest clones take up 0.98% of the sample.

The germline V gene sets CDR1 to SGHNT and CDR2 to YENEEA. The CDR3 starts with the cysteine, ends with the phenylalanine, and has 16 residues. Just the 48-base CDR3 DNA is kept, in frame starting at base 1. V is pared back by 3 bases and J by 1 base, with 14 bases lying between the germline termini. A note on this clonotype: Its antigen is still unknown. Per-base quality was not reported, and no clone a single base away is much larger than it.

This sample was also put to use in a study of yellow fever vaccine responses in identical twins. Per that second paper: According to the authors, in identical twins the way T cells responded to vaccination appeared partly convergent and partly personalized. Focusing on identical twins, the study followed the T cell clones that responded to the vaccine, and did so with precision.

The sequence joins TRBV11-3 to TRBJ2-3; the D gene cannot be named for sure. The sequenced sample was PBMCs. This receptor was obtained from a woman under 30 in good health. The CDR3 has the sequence CASSLGFRSRTDTQYF. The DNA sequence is TGTGCCAGCAGCTTGGGGTTCAGGTCCCGCACAGATACGCAGTATTTT.